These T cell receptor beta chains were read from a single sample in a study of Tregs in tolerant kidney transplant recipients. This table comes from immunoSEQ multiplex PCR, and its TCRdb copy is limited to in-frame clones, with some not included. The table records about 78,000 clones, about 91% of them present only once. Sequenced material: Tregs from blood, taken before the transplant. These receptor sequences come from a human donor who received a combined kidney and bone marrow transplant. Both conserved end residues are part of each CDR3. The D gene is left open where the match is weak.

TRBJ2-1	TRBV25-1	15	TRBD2	CASSEGSGAYNEQFF	TGTGCCAGCAGTGAGGGTAGCGGGGCCTACAATGAGCAGTTCTTC
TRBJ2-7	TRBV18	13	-	CASSPLDDDEQYF	TGTGCCAGCTCACCCCTAGACGACGACGAGCAGTACTTC
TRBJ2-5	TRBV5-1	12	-	CASSWIGETQYF	TGCGCCAGCAGCTGGATAGGGGAGACCCAGTACTTC
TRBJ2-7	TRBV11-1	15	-	CASSLSLKVTYEQYF	TGTGCCAGCAGCTTAAGCCTAAAAGTTACCTACGAGCAGTACTTC
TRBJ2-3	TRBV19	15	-	CASSIGQISTDTQYF	TGTGCCAGTAGTATTGGACAGATTAGCACAGATACGCAGTATTTT
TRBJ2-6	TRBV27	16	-	CASSSTGRAGANVLTF	TGTGCCAGCAGTTCTACAGGGAGGGCTGGGGCCAACGTCCTGACTTTC
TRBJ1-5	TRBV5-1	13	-	CASSLMGNQPQHF	TGCGCCAGCAGCTTGATGGGCAATCAGCCCCAGCATTTT
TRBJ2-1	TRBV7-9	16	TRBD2	CASSGTSGGRYNEQFF	TGTGCCAGCAGCGGGACTAGCGGGGGGCGTTACAATGAGCAGTTCTTC
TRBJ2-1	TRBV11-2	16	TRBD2	CASSLGLLAGGNEQFF	TGTGCCAGCAGCTTAGGTCTCCTAGCGGGGGGCAATGAGCAGTTCTTC
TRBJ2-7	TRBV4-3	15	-	CASSQAPDRTYEQYF	TGCGCCAGCAGCCAAGCTCCTGACAGGACCTACGAGCAGTACTTC
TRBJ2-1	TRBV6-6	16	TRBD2	CASSSWTSGTYNEQFF	TGTGCCAGCAGTTCCTGGACTAGCGGGACCTACAATGAGCAGTTCTTC
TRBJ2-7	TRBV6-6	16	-	CASILSRGSSSYEQYF	TGTGCCAGCATCCTATCCAGGGGATCGAGCTCCTACGAGCAGTACTTC
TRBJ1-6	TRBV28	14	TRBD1	CASAGGQGNSPLHF	TGTGCCAGCGCCGGGGGACAGGGAAATTCACCCCTCCACTTT
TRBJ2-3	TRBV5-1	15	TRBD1	CASSFEGQPTDTQYF	TGCGCCAGCAGCTTTGAGGGACAGCCCACAGATACGCAGTATTTT
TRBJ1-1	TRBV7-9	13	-	CASSLGKGTEAFF	TGTGCCAGCAGCTTGGGGAAGGGGACTGAAGCTTTCTTT
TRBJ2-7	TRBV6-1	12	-	CAAGLHSYEQYF	TGTGCCGCGGGGCTACACTCCTACGAGCAGTACTTC